This T cell receptor (beta chain) was retrieved from a study of blood T cell repertoires in COVID-19. Authors' analysis steps: Nucleated cell counts were estimated from reference gene primer amplification. This table comes from immunoSEQ multiplex PCR, and its TCRdb copy is limited to in-frame clones, with some not included. That table furnishes V, J and clone size, whereas the DNA furnished D and trimming. The table has roughly 290,000 clones, more than 80% seen once. V lost 3 bases and J lost 6; bases outside the gene matches: 7. The CDR3 has 15 amino acids. Germline loops: CDR1 SGHTA, CDR2 FQGTGA. The Seattle patients, enrolled during active infection, were followed longitudinally.

The rearrangement uses TRBV7-3 and TRBJ2-1; 8 nucleotides line up with TRBD2. The sample comprised peripheral blood. This TCR was recovered from a woman between 25 and 40 years old with COVID-19, enrolled during active disease. The CDR3 reads CASSFQAGAVNEQFF. In DNA form, the CDR3 reads TGTGCCAGCAGCTTCCAAGCGGGAGCGGTCAATGAGCAGTTCTTC.